This TCR beta chain originates from a study of cytomegalovirus exposure and HLA in healthy donors. Amplification used 60 Vbeta primers and 13 Jbeta primers. Sequencing used immunoSEQ multiplex PCR; TCRdb keeps in-frame clones, though not all of them. Seen here are approximately 150,000 clones, 75% observed once, and the top ten hold around 3.4%. Germline lookup yields CDR1 MNHNS and CDR2 SASEGT. The CDR3 is made up of 15 amino acids. The V and J ends lost 6 bases and 2 bases, in that order; junction bases with no gene match: 9. Material: PBMCs. The genes are TRBV6-1 and TRBJ1-2, with 7 bases that match TRBD1. The TCR sequence derives from a man aged 35 to 55 in good health and CMV-seronegative. The CDR3 DNA follows: TGTGCCAGCAGGTCGACAGGGTCCAGAAACTATGGCTACACCTTC. Translated: CASRSTGSRNYGYTF.